The 14 T cell receptor beta chains in this list originate from one sample, sequenced in a study of blood T cell repertoires in COVID-19. Profiled with immunoSEQ multiplex PCR; TCRdb holds only in-frame clones, not every one. The sample includes 150,000 to 200,000 clones, 85% to 90% of them seen just once. The sequencing sample was made of peripheral blood. The source is a young man with active or convalescent COVID-19.

In its sample, this clone was seen once. The rearrangement joins TRBV28 to TRBJ2-2; 9 bases line up with TRBD1. The V segment lost 4 bases and the J segment 1 base; nucleotides outside the gene matches: 4. CDR1 is MDHEN and CDR2 is SYDVKM in the germline V gene. This CDR3 is built from 16 residues. CDR3 in DNA: TGTGCCAGCAGTTCGACGACAGGGGGGAACACCGGGGAGCTGTTTTTT. It specifies CASSSTTGGNTGELFF.

The gene calls are TRBV27 and TRBJ2-7; 7 bases map to TRBD1. This CDR3 spans 12 amino acids. V trimming: 2 bases; J trimming: 8 bases; junction bases outside the gene matches: 3. Germline CDR1 and CDR2: MNHEY and SMNVEV (reference sequence). In DNA, the CDR3 is TGTGCCAGCAGTTTAGGGGACAGCCAGCAGTACTTC. It yields the protein CASSLGDSQQYF.

This clone was found once. This chain uses TRBV5-5 with TRBJ1-1; possible D gene TRBD1, 5 bases. The length of the CDR3 is 16 residues. CDR1 and CDR2 (germline): SGHKS, YYEKEE (reference sequence). V lost 2 bases and J lost 5, with 19 bases in between. CDR3 residues: CASSFSPSREGTEAFF. The CDR3 nucleotides are TGTGCCAGCAGCTTTTCCCCTTCAAGGGAGGGGACTGAAGCTTTCTTT.

The J gene is TRBJ1-6, the V gene TRBV18; 7 bases map to TRBD1. Germline lookup yields CDR1 KGHSH and CDR2 LQKENI. The CDR3 length is 15 residues. V was clipped by 6 bases and J by 7 bases; unmatched bases: 9. CDR3 loop: CASSLEQGQNSPLHF. The CDR3 DNA is TGTGCCAGCTCGCTAGAACAGGGGCAGAATTCACCCCTCCACTTT.

This clone has only one observation. The chain joins TRBV7-9 to TRBJ2-1; 8 nucleotides agree with TRBD1. V gave up 5 bases and J gave up 13 bases; unmatched junction bases: 13. Germline V gives CDR1 SEHNR, CDR2 FQNEAQ (reference sequence). This CDR3 region has 14 residues. The CDR3 reads CASSTQTGDLPQFF. CDR3 nucleotide sequence: TGTGCCAGCAGCACCCAGACAGGGGATCTCCCTCAGTTCTTC.

V and J are TRBV30 and TRBJ2-7, with TRBD2 matching 10 bases. The germline V gene has CDR1 GTSNPN and CDR2 SVGIG (reference sequence). The CDR3 is made up of 14 amino acids. V shed 5 bases, J shed 3 bases, and the junction held 7 bases outside the gene matches. The CDR3 DNA sequence: TGTGCCTGGGAGCGGGAGGGCCGCTACTACGAGCAGTACTTC. It translates to CAWEREGRYYEQYF.

This sequence joins TRBV5-1 and TRBJ1-2; the D is unclear. The CDR3 length is 13 residues. CDR1 SGHRS and CDR2 YFSETQ come from the germline V gene. The V and J ends lost 4 bases and 2 bases respectively, with 9 bases between them. The CDR3 region has the DNA TGCGCCAGCAGCCCGGAGGGAAACTATGGCTACACCTTC. Amino acids: CASSPEGNYGYTF.

The CDR3 DNA is TGTGCCAGTACCCCACCAGGATACGTC. As protein: CASTPPGYV. The chain couples TRBV19 to TRBJ2-7; D uncertain. CDR1 and CDR2 (germline): LNHDA, SQIVND (reference sequence). This CDR3 contains 9 residues. The ends were cut back, 7 bases at V and 13 bases at J, with 11 bases in the middle.

This chain joins TRBV2 and TRBJ2-2, with 7 nucleotides matching TRBD1. Germline loops: CDR1 SNHLY, CDR2 FYNNEI. The trim removed 7 bases at V and 3 bases at J, leaving 2 bases unmatched. The CDR3 loop spans 13 amino acids. The CDR3: CASTTGDTGELFF. CDR3 nucleotides: TGTGCCAGCACTACAGGGGACACCGGGGAGCTGTTTTTT.

The rearrangement joins TRBV21-1 to TRBJ1-3; TRBD1, as called in the table, went unchecked against the DNA. TRBV21-1 is a known pseudogene. This CDR3 contains 15 residues. The CDR3 bases are TGTGCCAGCAGAAAACAGGGGGACTCTGGAAACACCATATATTTT. This translates into CASRKQGDSGNTIYF.

This clone was seen once. The chain links TRBV6-5 to TRBJ2-1; TRBD1 matches 8 bases. The CDR3 runs to 12 residues. Germline V gives CDR1 MNHEY, CDR2 SVGAGI. The V gene end was trimmed by 8 bases and the J gene end by 13 bases; junction bases not matched to a gene: 10. CDR3: CASGFQGAGQFF. In DNA form, the CDR3 reads TGTGCCAGCGGGTTCCAGGGGGCCGGACAGTTCTTC.

The chain uses TRBV7-9 and TRBJ2-1; D possibly corresponds to TRBD1 (6 bases). V was pared by 1 base and J by 9 bases, with 7 bases between. The CDR3 has 12 residues. Germline V lookup: CDR1 SEHNR, CDR2 FQNEAQ (reference sequence). DNA for the CDR3: TGTGCCAGCAGCTTAGTAGGGGGTGAGCAGTTCTTC. Amino acid sequence: CASSLVGGEQFF.

The V call is TRBV11-2, the J call TRBJ2-2; unclear D gene. This CDR3 has 14 residues. Per the germline V gene, CDR1 is SGHAT and CDR2 is FQNNGV. The V end was cut by 2 bases, the J end by 2 bases, with 6 bases between. The DNA of the CDR3 is TGTGCCAGCAGCTTAAATTTAAACACCGGGGAGCTGTTTTTT. The encoded protein is CASSLNLNTGELFF.

The V call is TRBV7-9, the J call TRBJ1-1, with a tentative D call TRBD1 (5 bases). There are 14 residues in the CDR3. The V gene's germline CDR1 is SEHNR and CDR2 FQNEAQ (reference sequence). Trimming removed 2 bases at V and 5 bases at J, with 12 bases between. The CDR3 coding sequence is TGTGCCAGCAGCTTACCCGTGACAGTTACTGAAGCTTTCTTT. This gives the protein CASSLPVTVTEAFF. The whole variable domain, filled in from reference TRBV7-9 and TRBJ1-1, reads DTGVSQNPRHKITKRGQNVTFRCDPISEHNRLYWYRQTLGQGPEFLTYFQNEAQLEKSRLLSDRFSAERPKGSFSTLEIQRTEQGDSAMYLCASSLPVTVTEAFFGQGTRLTVV.